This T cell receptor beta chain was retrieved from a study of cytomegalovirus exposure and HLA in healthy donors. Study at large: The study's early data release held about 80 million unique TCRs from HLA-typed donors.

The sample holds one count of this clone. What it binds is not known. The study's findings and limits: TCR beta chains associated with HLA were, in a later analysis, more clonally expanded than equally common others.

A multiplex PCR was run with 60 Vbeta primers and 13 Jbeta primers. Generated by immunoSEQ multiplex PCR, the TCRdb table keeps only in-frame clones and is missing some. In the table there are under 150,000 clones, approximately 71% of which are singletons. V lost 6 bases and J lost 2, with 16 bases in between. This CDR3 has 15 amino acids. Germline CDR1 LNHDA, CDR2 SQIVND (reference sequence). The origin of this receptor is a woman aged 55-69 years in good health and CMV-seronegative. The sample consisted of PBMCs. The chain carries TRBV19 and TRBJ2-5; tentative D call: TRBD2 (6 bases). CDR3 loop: CASRLNWGVQETQYF. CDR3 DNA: TGTGCCAGTAGGCTTAACTGGGGGGTACAAGAGACCCAGTACTTC.